This T cell receptor (beta chain) came from a study of shared clonotypes between healthy human individuals. Study findings and constraints: Researchers found naive subsets generally carried larger estimated richness than memory subsets.

Deep was the level at which the assay was run. Sequencing used immunoSEQ multiplex PCR; TCRdb keeps in-frame clones, though not all of them. The repertoire holds about 2.4 million clones, with over 85% as singletons. Note on this clone: Its antigen is still unknown.

CDR1 is SGDLS, CDR2 YYNGEE, per germline. The CDR3 totals 14 residues. Trimming cost V 4 bases and J 4 bases, with 13 bases left between them. This TCR was recovered from a man younger than 30 in good health. Some clones in this sample may be carry-over from other donors' samples. The material sequenced was naive CD4+ T cells from PBMCs. The subset: CD45RA+ positively selected. The chain links TRBV9 to TRBJ2-3, with D hard to call. The CDR3 region is CASSLDLSADTQYF. Here the CDR3 DNA reads TGTGCCAGCAGCCTGGACCTGAGTGCAGATACGCAGTATTTT.